Following are 20 T cell receptor beta chains from one sample sequenced in a study of OX40 agonist ivuxolimab in advanced cancers. Here immunoSEQ multiplex PCR was the method, and the copy in TCRdb shows in-frame clones only, minus some. The sample includes about 55,000 clones, approximately 86% of them seen just once. The sequencing here drew on CD4+ or CD8+ T cells sorted from blood, taken in a trial of the OX40 agonist ivuxolimab. Source of these receptors: an adult with an advanced solid tumor such as melanoma, head and neck, liver or kidney cancer.

The chain joins TRBV7-6 to TRBJ2-3; possibly TRBD1 or TRBD2 for D (5 bases each). Germline V gene lookup returns CDR1 SGHVS and CDR2 FNYEAQ. The length of the CDR3 is 17 residues. V lost 5 bases and J lost 5, with 23 bases in between. CDR3 protein: CASSAPRDQRSGDTQYF. In DNA, the CDR3 is TGTGCCAGCAGCGCCCCTCGGGACCAAAGGAGTGGAGATACGCAGTATTTT.

The rearrangement links TRBV7-9 to TRBJ1-1; TRBD1 aligns across 9 bases. Germline V gene sequence: CDR1 SEHNR, CDR2 FQNEAQ (reference sequence). CDR3 length equals 15 residues. V was pared by 3 bases and J by 13 bases, with 15 bases of the junction left unmatched. CDR3 sequence reads: CASSLGWGQGVFVFF. CDR3 in DNA: TGTGCCAGCAGCTTGGGATGGGGACAGGGCGTTTTTGTTTTCTTT. Combining the CDR3 with reference TRBV7-9 and TRBJ1-1 gives the whole variable domain DTGVSQNPRHKITKRGQNVTFRCDPISEHNRLYWYRQTLGQGPEFLTYFQNEAQLEKSRLLSDRFSAERPKGSFSTLEIQRTEQGDSAMYLCASSLGWGQGVFVFFGQGTRLTVV.

V is TRBV7-9 and J is TRBJ1-5, with D maybe TRBD1 (6 bases). V was trimmed by 1 base and J by 2 bases, leaving 12 bases between them. The germline gives CDR1 SEHNR, CDR2 FQNEAQ (reference sequence). The CDR3 extends over 16 amino acids. The CDR3 sequence: CASSLEQGRGNQPQHF. The CDR3 DNA follows: TGTGCCAGCAGCTTAGAACAGGGAAGAGGCAATCAGCCCCAGCATTTT.

This clone was picked up one time. This rearrangement joins TRBV29-1 to TRBJ2-7; possible D gene TRBD2, 6 bases. CDR3 length equals 12 residues. CDR1 is SQVTM, CDR2 ANQGSEA, per germline. Trimming shortened V by 5 bases and J by 6 bases, and 14 bases separated the two germline ends. The CDR3 sequence is CSVRQTRGEQYF. CDR3 nucleotide sequence: TGCAGCGTTAGGCAAACGCGGGGCGAGCAGTACTTC.

The CDR3 spells CASSFTRAALGKTQYF. CDR3 bases: TGTGCCAGCAGCTTTACTAGGGCAGCCTTGGGGAAGACCCAGTACTTC. This chain joins TRBV7-9 and TRBJ2-5; D perhaps matches TRBD2 (5 bases). Per the germline V gene, CDR1 is SEHNR and CDR2 is FQNEAQ (reference sequence). This CDR3 is 16 amino acids long. Between the trimmed V and J ends, which lost 3 bases and 6 bases, there was a span of 20 bases.

The rearrangement uses TRBV6-6 and TRBJ2-7; D assignment may be TRBD1 or TRBD2 (5 bases each). The V end was cut by 2 bases, the J end by 2 bases, with 7 bases between. CDR1 and CDR2 from the germline V gene are MNHNY and SVGAGI (reference sequence). This CDR3 is built from 13 residues. The CDR3 DNA sequence: TGTGCCAGCAGTTACGGGGGTACCTACGAGCAGTACTTC. Encoded protein: CASSYGGTYEQYF.

The gene calls are TRBV11-2 and TRBJ2-1; maybe TRBD1 (7 bases). Trimming cost V 6 bases and J 7 bases, with 28 bases left between them. The CDR3 sequence is 18 residues long. Germline V gene sequence: CDR1 SGHAT, CDR2 FQNNGV. The CDR3: CASRLGGSGGPPVNEQFF. CDR3 nucleotides: TGTGCCAGCAGGCTAGGGGGCAGTGGGGGGCCTCCTGTGAATGAGCAGTTCTTC.

The chain employs TRBV4-2 and TRBJ2-1; D is undetermined. V lost 4 bases to trimming and J lost 0 bases, with 10 bases between them. Germline lookup yields CDR1 LGHNA and CDR2 YNFKEQ. The CDR3 has 15 residues. The CDR3 coding sequence is TGTGCCAGCAGCCCCTTTCTGAGCTCCTACAATGAGCAGTTCTTC. It translates to CASSPFLSSYNEQFF.

The chain is built from TRBV4-2 and TRBJ1-2; the match to TRBD1 covers 10 bases. This CDR3 has 15 residues. Germline V gene data show CDR1 as LGHNA and CDR2 as YNFKEQ. After removal of 8 bases from V and 8 bases from J, the junction contained 14 bases not matched to a gene. The CDR3 DNA follows: TGTGCCAGCGGACTTGAAATCGGGACAGGGGCGGGCTACACCTTC. Translated: CASGLEIGTGAGYTF.

This chain joins TRBV4-2 and TRBJ2-2; 10 positions agree with TRBD2. Trimming at V came to 7 bases and at J to 6 bases, leaving 8 bases not matched to a gene. CDR1 and CDR2 from the germline V gene are LGHNA and YNFKEQ. The CDR3 totals 15 residues. The CDR3 bases are TGTGCCAGCACCCTAGAGCGGGGGGGTGCCGGGGAGCTGTTTTTT. Its protein is CASTLERGGAGELFF.

The chain recombines TRBV11-2 with TRBJ2-7; 8 nucleotides agree with TRBD1. The V and J ends lost 4 bases and 3 bases, in that order; junction bases with no gene match: 8. Germline CDR1 is SGHAT and CDR2 is FQNNGV. CDR3 length: 15 amino acids. CDR3 sequence: CASSSLTGDVYEQYF. The DNA for the CDR3 is TGTGCCAGCAGCTCGTTGACAGGGGACGTCTACGAGCAGTACTTC.

The rearrangement uses TRBV27 and TRBJ2-3, with a possible D match to TRBD1 (5 bases). This CDR3 has 14 amino acids. V lost 6 bases, J lost 3 bases, and 13 bases lay in between. CDR1 and CDR2 from the germline V gene are MNHEY and SMNVEV (reference sequence). For the CDR3, the DNA is TGTGCCAGCAGACAGGACGTGGGGACAGATACGCAGTATTTT. It specifies CASRQDVGTDTQYF.

V and J are TRBV7-6 and TRBJ2-1, with TRBD2 matching over 9 bases. CDR3 length equals 16 residues. Germline lookup yields CDR1 SGHVS and CDR2 FNYEAQ. V gave up 1 base and J gave up 7 bases; unmatched junction bases: 8. The CDR3 coding sequence is TGTGCCAGCAGCTTAGGTGGCGGGGGGGCCAGTAATGAGCAGTTCTTC. It specifies CASSLGGGGASNEQFF.

J is TRBJ1-1 and V is TRBV6-5; D not resolved. The germline V gene has CDR1 MNHEY and CDR2 SVGAGI. There are 11 residues in the CDR3. Trimming stripped 10 bases from V and 4 bases from J, with 10 bases between. CDR3 residues: CAIHSGTEAFF. CDR3 in DNA: TGTGCCATCCACTCTGGCACTGAAGCTTTCTTT.

The V and J genes are TRBV19 and TRBJ2-3, with TRBD2 as a possible D gene (5 bases). Germline assignment: CDR1 LNHDA and CDR2 SQIVND (reference sequence). The CDR3 is made up of 16 amino acids. Trimming removed 3 bases at V and 0 bases at J, with 13 bases between. The DNA for the CDR3 is TGTGCCAGTAGTATTGGGTCGGGGAGCAGCACAGATACGCAGTATTTT. It yields the protein CASSIGSGSSTDTQYF.

This chain links TRBV9 with TRBJ2-3; 7 nucleotides match TRBD2. V lost 0 bases and J lost 4; bases outside the gene matches: 17. Germline V lookup: CDR1 SGDLS, CDR2 YYNGEE. The CDR3 is made up of 19 amino acids. Here the CDR3 DNA reads TGTGCCAGCAGCGTAGGAGTAGTGGGGGGGTTATGGGGCGCAGATACGCAGTATTTT. This gives the protein CASSVGVVGGLWGADTQYF.

This clone was recorded a few times. The chain is built from TRBV5-1 and TRBJ1-1, with D unresolved. This CDR3 spans 12 amino acids. The germline V gene encodes CDR1 SGHRS and CDR2 YFSETQ. V was cut by 4 bases and J by 3 bases, with 7 bases left in between. The CDR3 nucleotides are TGCGCCAGCAGCCTAGAGCACACTGAAGCTTTCTTT. Translated, it gives CASSLEHTEAFF.

The V call is TRBV5-4, the J call TRBJ2-7; 7 positions agree with TRBD1. V gave up 5 bases and J gave up 3 bases; unmatched junction bases: 2. Germline V gene sequence: CDR1 SGHNT, CDR2 YYREEE (reference sequence). The CDR3 sequence is 12 residues long. In nucleotides, the CDR3 is TGTGCCAGCAGTAGGGACAGCTACGAGCAGTACTTC. This gives the protein CASSRDSYEQYF.

The chain has TRBV2 and TRBJ2-7; D not certain. V lost 7 bases to trimming and J lost 2 bases, with 12 bases between them. Germline V gives CDR1 SNHLY, CDR2 FYNNEI. The CDR3 is 13 amino acids. The CDR3: CASTKDVTYEQYF. CDR3 sequence (DNA): TGTGCCAGCACCAAGGACGTTACCTACGAGCAGTACTTC.

This chain joins TRBV10-2 and TRBJ2-5; the D is unclear. Germline V lookup: CDR1 WSHSY, CDR2 SAAADI. V dropped 4 bases and J dropped 5 bases, with 17 bases sitting between them. The CDR3 runs 15 residues. CDR3 amino acids: CASSATGSLGETQYF. DNA for the CDR3: TGCGCCAGCAGTGCGACCGGGTCCTTAGGGGAGACCCAGTACTTC.